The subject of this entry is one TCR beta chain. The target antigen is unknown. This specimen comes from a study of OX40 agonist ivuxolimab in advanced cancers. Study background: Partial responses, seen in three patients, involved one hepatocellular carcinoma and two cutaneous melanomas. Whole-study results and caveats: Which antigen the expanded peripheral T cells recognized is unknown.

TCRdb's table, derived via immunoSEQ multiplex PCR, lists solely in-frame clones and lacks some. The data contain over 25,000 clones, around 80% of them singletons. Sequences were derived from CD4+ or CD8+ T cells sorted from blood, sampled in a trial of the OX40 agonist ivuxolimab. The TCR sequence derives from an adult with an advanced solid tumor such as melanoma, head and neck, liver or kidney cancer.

CDR3 nucleotide sequence: TGTGCCAGTAGTATAAATGGAGCATCTGAAGCTTTCTTT. This sequence encodes CASSINGASEAFF. The rearrangement links TRBV19 to TRBJ1-1; D not certain. This CDR3 region has 13 residues. Germline V gene sequence: CDR1 LNHDA, CDR2 SQIVND (reference sequence). The ends were cut back, 2 bases at V and 6 bases at J, with 10 bases in the middle.